Listed here is a single T cell receptor (beta chain). The sample comes from a study of blood T cell repertoires in COVID-19. Overall study: COVID-19 samples collected from the United States, Italy and Spain covered acute and convalescent phases. PBMCs, B-cell-depleted T cells, or T cells provided the cDNA or gDNA that made up the material.

Trimming cost V 3 bases and J 1 base, with 12 bases left between them. CDR3 length equals 14 residues. Germline-derived CDR1 and CDR2 are DFQATT and SNEGSKA (reference sequence). Original analysis: Researchers report that nucleated cell counts were estimated from reference gene primer amplification. Sequencing was performed with immunoSEQ multiplex PCR; in TCRdb, only in-frame clones are kept and a portion is missing. V, J and clone size reflect that table, while D and trimming were determined from the DNA. The sample holds approximately 150,000 clones, roughly 88% seen once. The specimen was peripheral blood. The clonotype originates from an older man with acute or convalescent COVID-19. This chain joins TRBV20-1 and TRBJ1-2, with unresolved D. For the CDR3, the DNA is TGCAGTGCTAGTAAAGTGGAGGGTAACTATGGCTACACCTTC. Translation gives CSASKVEGNYGYTF.